Presented here are 12 T cell receptor beta chains from one specimen sequenced in a study of T cells in Graves' hyperthyroidism and ophthalmopathy. Amplified regions were TCR beta CDR3 sequences from RNA transcripts. An initial round of RT-PCR targeting the TCR CDR3 relied on the HTBI primer set. TCRdb reprocessed the multiplex PCR reads with MiXCR, giving one entry per CDR3 protein. The profile shows under 700,000 distinct CDR3 sequences, around 45% of them singletons. The sequenced material came from peripheral blood or thyroid tissue (not recorded which). The receptors here all came from a woman in her late teens or twenties with Graves' hyperthyroidism.

Comment on this clonotype: A much larger clone differs by one base, so this may be a read error. The gene calls are TRBV10-2 and TRBJ1-5, with no clear D. V lost 4 bases and J 7 bases, leaving 8 bases between the germline ends. Germline CDR1 is WSHSY and CDR2 is SAAADI. The CDR3 runs 12 residues. CDR3 sequence reads: CASSVGLQPQHF. CDR3 DNA sequence: TGCGCCAGCAGTGTGGGTTTGCAGCCCCAGCATTTT.

V is TRBV29-1 and J is TRBJ1-1, with 9 bases lining up with TRBD1. Unmatched junction bases numbered 5, after V lost 7 bases and J lost 5 bases. The germline V gene encodes CDR1 SQVTM and CDR2 ANQGSEA. CDR3 size: 12 residues. In nucleotides, the CDR3 is TGCAGCGGGGACAGGGATGTTACTGAAGCTTTCTTT. The encoded protein is CSGDRDVTEAFF.

The V and J genes are TRBV9 and TRBJ1-1; maybe TRBD1 (5 bases). Germline-derived CDR1 and CDR2 are SGDLS and YYNGEE. The CDR3 length is 16 residues. V was cut by 5 bases and J by 1 base, with 18 bases left in between. The CDR3 coding sequence is TGTGCCAGCAGTTCCGAGTGGGGGAGCGCGAACACTGAAGCTTTCTTT. Its translation is CASSSEWGSANTEAFF.

This clonotype showed up just a few times. The V call is TRBV2, the J call TRBJ1-4; 8 bases align to TRBD1. Germline loops: CDR1 SNHLY, CDR2 FYNNEI. This CDR3 has 15 amino acids. With V trimmed by 5 bases and J by 10 bases, 12 bases remained unmatched. The CDR3 sequence is CASSSSGTGLGKLFF. In DNA, the CDR3 is TGTGCCAGCAGTTCATCCGGGACAGGTCTCGGAAAACTGTTTTTT.

About this clonotype itself: A read error is possible here, since a much larger clone lies one base away. The chain is built from TRBV9 and TRBJ2-5; TRBD2 is a possible D gene (6 bases). Germline values: CDR1 SGDLS, CDR2 YYNGEE. V lost 4 bases and J 7 bases, leaving 11 bases between the germline ends. This CDR3 contains 12 residues. This chain's CDR3 is CASSPPGATQYF. The DNA of the CDR3 is TGTGCCAGCAGCCCCCCGGGAGCGACCCAGTACTTC.

J is TRBJ1-1 and V is TRBV13, with D uncertain. The V end lost 7 bases, the J end lost 0 bases, and 9 bases lay between the germline ends. Germline lookup yields CDR1 PRHDT and CDR2 FYEKMQ (reference sequence). The CDR3 covers 13 residues. The CDR3 DNA is TGTGCCAGCACCGCGACGGTGAACACTGAAGCTTTCTTT. Amino acids: CASTATVNTEAFF.

Here the CDR3 reads CASISWGDSVNTGELFF. The CDR3 region has the DNA TGTGCCAGCATCTCTTGGGGAGACAGCGTAAACACCGGGGAGCTGTTTTTT. V usage is TRBV19 and J usage is TRBJ2-2; D tentatively reads TRBD1 or TRBD2 (5 bases each). There are 17 residues in the CDR3. V lost 9 bases and J 2 bases, leaving 22 bases between the germline ends. Germline V gene sequence: CDR1 LNHDA, CDR2 SQIVND (reference sequence).

This clonotype was seen many times. The rearrangement links TRBV10-3 to TRBJ2-2, with TRBD1 matching over 7 bases. The CDR3 length is 14 residues. The trim removed 7 bases at V and 5 bases at J, leaving 7 bases unmatched. The germline gives CDR1 ENHRY, CDR2 SYGVKD. CDR3 residues: CAITRQGRTGELFF. The CDR3 DNA reads as TGTGCCATCACCCGACAGGGACGTACCGGGGAGCTGTTTTTT.

The chain uses TRBV2 and TRBJ1-5, with D possibly matching TRBD1 (6 bases). The V gene lost 7 bases and the J gene lost 6 bases, with 13 bases spanning the gap. There are 13 residues in the CDR3. Germline CDR1 is SNHLY and CDR2 is FYNNEI. CDR3 DNA: TGTGCCAGCAATAGCAGGGGTTCTCAGCCCCAGCATTTT. Translating gives CASNSRGSQPQHF.

V is TRBV19 and J is TRBJ1-2; D is undetermined. The V and J ends lost 11 bases and 5 bases respectively, with 18 bases between them. This CDR3 has 13 amino acids. Germline CDR1 LNHDA, CDR2 SQIVND (reference sequence). CDR3 sequence: CALRVGPSYGYTF. The CDR3 DNA sequence: TGTGCCCTAAGGGTAGGGCCTTCTTATGGCTACACCTTC. Looking up the rest from reference TRBV19 and TRBJ1-2 gives the full variable domain: DGGITQSPKYLFRKEGQNVTLSCEQNLNHDAMYWYRQDPGQGLRLIYYSQIVNDFQKGDIAEGYSVSREKKESFPLTVTSAQKNPTAFYLCALRVGPSYGYTFGSGTRLTVV.

Comments on this clonotype: Its ends do not fully match the called genes, so a read error is possible. V gene TRBV5-1 combines with J gene TRBJ1-2; D is ambiguous. Germline-derived CDR1 and CDR2 are SGHRS and YFSETQ. The CDR3 is 14 amino acids. The CDR3 DNA reads as TGCGCCTGCAGCTCGACCCTGCATAACTATGGCTACACCTTC. Amino acid sequence: CACSSTLHNYGYTF.

This chain uses TRBV29-1 with TRBJ1-1; D is perhaps TRBD1 (5 bases). The CDR3 consists of 15 residues. The germline V gene encodes CDR1 SQVTM and CDR2 ANQGSEA. Trimming left V 5 bases short and J 0 bases short, with 16 bases between. Here the CDR3 reads CSVTRDRRVNTEAFF. The CDR3 DNA reads as TGCAGCGTTACCAGGGATAGGCGCGTGAACACTGAAGCTTTCTTT.